The 26 T cell receptor beta chains reported below all come from one sample, sequenced in a study of Graves' ophthalmopathy and Graves' hyperthyroidism. Amplified TCR beta CDR3 regions were obtained using RNA transcripts as template. Second-round multiplex PCR came after a first-round RT-PCR that employed HTBI primers. Each CDR3 protein is one row after TCRdb ran MiXCR on the multiplex PCR reads. Of about 740,000 distinct CDR3 sequences in the sample, 40% were seen once. Sequenced: peripheral blood. The receptors derive from an adult man with Graves' ophthalmopathy.

The rearrangement links TRBV14 to TRBJ2-5; TRBD2 is a possible D gene (5 bases). Trimming took off 2 bases at V and 5 bases at J, with 12 bases between the two ends. CDR3 length: 14 residues. The germline V gene encodes CDR1 SGHDN and CDR2 FVKESK. In DNA form, the CDR3 reads TGTGCCAGCAGCCAATGGTCAGCGGATGAGACCCAGTACTTC. As protein: CASSQWSADETQYF.

The chain employs TRBV12-3 or TRBV12-4 and TRBJ2-5; D could derive from TRBD1 or TRBD2 (6 bases each). V was clipped by 6 bases and J by 0 bases, with 20 bases between them. The CDR3 runs 17 residues. The DNA of the CDR3 is TGTGCCAGCAGCCAAGATCTGGGGGGCATGAACCAAGAGACCCAGTACTTC. Its translation is CASSQDLGGMNQETQYF.

This clonotype was counted a few times. The rearrangement joins TRBV20-1 to TRBJ1-2; maybe TRBD1 (5 bases). V was pared by 1 base and J by 7 bases, with 19 bases between. Looked up from germline, CDR1 is DFQATT and CDR2 is SNEGSKA (reference sequence). This CDR3 is 15 amino acids long. The CDR3 DNA reads TGCAGTGCTAGAGGTGCAGGGTCCGTCGTAGGTGGCTACACCTTC. It translates to CSARGAGSVVGGYTF.

This clonotype has just a few counts. The chain links TRBV10-3 to TRBJ2-5; 12 positions agree with TRBD2. This CDR3 contains 16 residues. The germline CDR1 and CDR2 sequences are ENHRY and SYGVKD. Trimming removed 3 bases from V and 4 bases from J; junction bases left unmatched: 6. The DNA of the CDR3 is TGTGCCATCAGTGAAACCTCACTAGCGGGAGGAGAGACCCAGTACTTC. It yields the protein CAISETSLAGGETQYF.

On this clonotype itself: One junction end does not reproduce the germline sequence, and a read error may be involved. J is TRBJ1-5 and V is TRBV24-1; tentative D call: TRBD1 (5 bases). Germline values: CDR1 KGHDR, CDR2 SFDVKD. The CDR3 covers 15 residues. The CDR3 loop is CASSCGQGSNQPQHF. The CDR3 DNA follows: TGTGCCAGCAGTTGCGGGCAGGGAAGCAATCAGCCCCAGCATTTT.

The rearrangement links TRBV15 to TRBJ1-5; tentatively, D is TRBD1 (5 bases). Germline CDR1 reads LNHNV; CDR2 reads YYDKDF (reference sequence). V lost 3 bases and J lost 2, with 14 bases in between. The CDR3 runs to 16 residues. CDR3 DNA: TGTGCCACCAGCAGTGAAACACAGGCCGGCAATCAGCCCCAGCATTTT. It translates to CATSSETQAGNQPQHF.

The J gene is TRBJ1-6, the V gene TRBV7-2, with D possibly being TRBD1 (6 bases). CDR1 is SGHTA and CDR2 is FQGNSA in the germline V gene. This CDR3 contains 15 residues. V was clipped by 0 bases and J by 13 bases, with 16 bases between them. The CDR3 bases are TGTGCCAGCAGCTTAGCAGGGGGGTCCAGTCAGCCCCTCCACTTT. It specifies CASSLAGGSSQPLHF.

Worth noting for this clonotype: A junction boundary mismatches the germline segment, possibly from a read error. The V and J genes are TRBV24-1 and TRBJ1-5, with D perhaps TRBD1 (5 bases). CDR3 length equals 15 residues. Per germline, CDR1 KGHDR and CDR2 SFDVKD. The CDR3 spells CASSGGGNSNQPQHF. CDR3 sequence (DNA): TGTGCCAGCAGTGGCGGGGGAAATAGCAATCAGCCCCAGCATTTT.

The sample holds many counts of this clonotype. The chain employs TRBV20-1 and TRBJ1-2; 12 positions agree with TRBD1. CDR3 length equals 14 residues. Unmatched junction bases numbered 4, after V lost 1 base and J lost 7 bases. Per the germline V gene, CDR1 is DFQATT and CDR2 is SNEGSKA (reference sequence). CDR3 amino acids: CSARGDRGLLGYTF. The CDR3 region has the DNA TGCAGTGCTAGAGGGGACAGGGGGCTACTTGGCTACACCTTC.

The chain carries TRBV7-6 and TRBJ1-1, with no clear D. CDR3 length: 13 amino acids. CDR1 and CDR2 (germline): SGHVS, FNYEAQ. Trimming pared 8 bases from V and 1 base from J, leaving 11 bases between. This CDR3 reads CASGRTENTEAFF. CDR3 DNA: TGTGCCAGCGGGCGAACAGAGAACACTGAAGCTTTCTTT.

V is TRBV10-3 and J is TRBJ1-5; no clear D gene. CDR1 and CDR2 (germline): ENHRY, SYGVKD. V was clipped by 3 bases and J by 7 bases, with 13 bases between them. This CDR3 comprises 14 residues. CDR3 DNA sequence: TGTGCCATCAGTGACCCTACTATAGGACAGCCCCAGCATTTT. Encoded protein: CAISDPTIGQPQHF.

This clonotype was counted a few times. The genes are TRBV2 and TRBJ2-7; unclear D gene. V was trimmed by 5 bases and J by 2 bases, leaving 7 bases between them. The germline CDR1 and CDR2 sequences are SNHLY and FYNNEI. This CDR3 is built from 12 residues. The CDR3 region is CASSWAPYEQYF. The CDR3 DNA follows: TGTGCCAGCAGTTGGGCACCCTACGAGCAGTACTTC.

There are many counts of this clonotype. The J gene is TRBJ2-7, the V gene TRBV2, with D possibly TRBD1 on 7 matching bases. Germline values: CDR1 SNHLY, CDR2 FYNNEI. The CDR3 is made up of 14 amino acids. Trimming stripped 5 bases from V and 5 bases from J, with 16 bases between. CDR3 in DNA: TGTGCCAGCAGTTTCGGGGGACAGAGAGACGAGCAGTACTTC. Protein product: CASSFGGQRDEQYF.

This clonotype was found a few times. This may arise from a read error, as a much more abundant clone is one base away. The rearrangement uses TRBV29-1 and TRBJ2-7; 11 bases match TRBD1. The CDR3 totals 13 residues. CDR1 and CDR2 (germline): SQVTM, ANQGSEA. The CDR3 loop reads CSAKDRGLYEQCF. DNA for the CDR3: TGCAGCGCTAAGGACAGGGGGCTCTACGAGCAGTGCTTC.

This clonotype appeared many times. The chain is built from TRBV10-3 and TRBJ2-7; D is possibly TRBD1 or TRBD2 (6 bases each). Looked up from germline, CDR1 is ENHRY and CDR2 is SYGVKD. The CDR3 loop spans 14 amino acids. V lost 4 bases, J lost 6 bases, and 16 bases lay in between. The CDR3 nucleotides are TGTGCCATCAGTGGGGGGGAAACAGGGCTCGAGCAGTACTTC. Protein: CAISGGETGLEQYF.

This clonotype has more than one count but fewer than ten. This may be a read error: a much more frequent sequence differs by one nucleotide. J is TRBJ1-2 and V is TRBV29-1; D unclear. Trimming cost V 4 bases and J 5 bases, with 11 bases left between them. Germline CDR1 is SQVTM and CDR2 is ANQGSEA. The CDR3 spans 12 residues. CDR3 bases: TGCAGCGTTGGGGCGCCCGCTTATGGCTACACCTTC. Translating it yields CSVGAPAYGYTF. The variable domain in full, completed from reference TRBV29-1 and TRBJ1-2, reads SAVISQKPSRDICQRGTSLTIQCQVDSQVTMMFWYRQQPGQSLTLIATANQGSEATYESGFVIDKFPISRPNLTFSTLTVSNMSPEDSSIYLCSVGAPAYGYTFGSGTRLTVV.

The genes are TRBV2 and TRBJ1-2; D perhaps matches TRBD1 (6 bases). Trimming left V 5 bases short and J 5 bases short, with 18 bases between. Germline V CDR1 and CDR2: SNHLY, FYNNEI. This CDR3 spans 15 amino acids. The CDR3 here is CASSPSRDKFYGYTF. Written as DNA, the CDR3 is TGTGCCAGCAGTCCGTCCCGGGACAAATTTTATGGCTACACCTTC.

Worth noting for this clonotype: Its ends do not fully match the called genes, so a read error is possible. This chain links TRBV2 with TRBJ2-5; unclear D gene. Germline CDR1 is SNHLY and CDR2 is FYNNEI. This CDR3 contains 13 residues. This chain's CDR3 is CASSFASQETRYF. CDR3 coding DNA: TGTGCCAGCAGTTTTGCCAGCCAAGAGACCCGGTACTTC.

This clonotype was detected ten times or more. V is TRBV9 and J is TRBJ1-2, with D tentatively TRBD1 (6 bases). The germline V and J ends were trimmed by 4 bases and 1 base, with 17 bases remaining between them. Per the germline V gene, CDR1 is SGDLS and CDR2 is YYNGEE. This CDR3 has 16 amino acids. The CDR3 protein is CASSPTDRPNNYGYTF. CDR3 nucleotide sequence: TGTGCCAGCAGCCCCACCGACAGGCCCAATAACTATGGCTACACCTTC.

Comment on this clonotype: A read error may account for a junction end that differs from germline. This chain joins TRBV10-2 and TRBJ1-2; D gene uncertain. Germline lookup yields CDR1 WSHSY and CDR2 SAAADI. This CDR3 contains 13 residues. CDR3 DNA: TGTGCCAGCAGCCAAGCCAATAACTATGGCTACACCTTC. Its protein is CASSQANNYGYTF.

The V gene is TRBV19, the J gene TRBJ2-6; D is unclear. Trimming took off 2 bases at V and 0 bases at J, with 8 bases between the two ends. The germline CDR1 and CDR2 sequences are LNHDA and SQIVND (reference sequence). The length of the CDR3 is 16 residues. CDR3 sequence: CASSISRYSGANVLTF. CDR3 nucleotide sequence: TGTGCCAGTAGTATATCGAGGTACTCTGGGGCCAACGTCCTGACTTTC. Looking up the rest from reference TRBV19 and TRBJ2-6 gives the full variable domain: DGGITQSPKYLFRKEGQNVTLSCEQNLNHDAMYWYRQDPGQGLRLIYYSQIVNDFQKGDIAEGYSVSREKKESFPLTVTSAQKNPTAFYLCASSISRYSGANVLTFGAGSRLTVL.

This rearrangement joins TRBV25-1 to TRBJ1-4, with 7 bases aligning to TRBD1. The germline CDR1 and CDR2 sequences are MGHDK and SYGVNS. This CDR3 has 13 residues. Trimming at V came to 8 bases and at J to 4 bases, leaving 4 bases not matched to a gene. The CDR3 nucleotides read TGTGCCAGCGTTTCAGGGGGTAATGAAAAACTGTTTTTT. Its protein product is CASVSGGNEKLFF.

V gene TRBV7-9 combines with J gene TRBJ1-2; D is possibly TRBD1 (5 bases). This CDR3 region has 15 residues. Looked up from germline, CDR1 is SEHNR and CDR2 is FQNEAQ (reference sequence). V lost 1 base and J lost 4, with 13 bases in between. As DNA, the CDR3 is TGTGCCAGCAGCTTAGGCTCGGGACGGATCTATGGCTACACCTTC. Translated: CASSLGSGRIYGYTF. The complete variable domain, with remaining parts taken from reference TRBV7-9 and TRBJ1-2, reads DTGVSQNPRHKITKRGQNVTFRCDPISEHNRLYWYRQTLGQGPEFLTYFQNEAQLEKSRLLSDRFSAERPKGSFSTLEIQRTEQGDSAMYLCASSLGSGRIYGYTFGSGTRLTVV.

The gene calls are TRBV10-3 and TRBJ2-7; D gene uncertain. The CDR3 has 14 residues. Germline-derived CDR1 and CDR2 are ENHRY and SYGVKD. V shed 10 bases and J shed 0 bases, with 16 bases lying between them. Here the CDR3 reads CASRPRASSYEQYF. The CDR3 DNA is TGTGCCAGCAGACCCCGAGCGAGCTCCTACGAGCAGTACTTC.

This clonotype occurred many times. This rearrangement joins TRBV7-6 to TRBJ1-1, with a weak D call TRBD1 (6 bases). There are 13 residues in the CDR3. Trimming left V 3 bases short and J 5 bases short, with 10 bases between. Germline lookup yields CDR1 SGHVS and CDR2 FNYEAQ. The CDR3 coding sequence is TGTGCCAGCAGCTTCAATACAGGGACTGAAGCTTTCTTT. Amino acid sequence: CASSFNTGTEAFF.

Remarks on this clonotype: A read error may be the cause here, since a much bigger clone is one base away. The chain combines TRBV7-9 with TRBJ1-2; D unclear. The CDR3 contains 12 residues. CDR1 is SEHNR, CDR2 FQNEAQ, per germline (reference sequence). The CDR3 DNA follows: TGTGCCGGCAGCCGAAGCTACTATGGCTACACCTTC. Its protein is CAGSRSYYGYTF.